This T cell receptor (beta chain) was identified in a study of T cells in Graves' hyperthyroidism and ophthalmopathy. Across the study: Pretreatment peripheral blood was obtained at initial diagnosis.

This clonotype appeared many times. Its target is unknown. V was shortened by 5 bases and J by 4 bases, with 15 bases between the two germline ends. This CDR3 is built from 15 residues. The germline V gene encodes CDR1 MNHNS and CDR2 SASEGT. Stability of Graves' hyperthyroidism was defined as absent ophthalmopathy progression within 18 months. Investigators excluded patients with uncontrolled infection, other autoimmune disease, pregnancy or lactation. Researchers took RNA transcripts and amplified the TCR beta CDR3 regions from them. Researchers ran a first-round RT-PCR on the TCR CDR3 using the HTBI primer set. TCRdb re-analysed the multiplex PCR reads in MiXCR, keeping a single row per CDR3 protein. The table lists hundreds of thousands of distinct CDR3 sequences, approximately 15% of them singletons, with approximately 23% in the top ten. Study-wide results and caveats: With a median lead of approximately six months before onset, the model predicted ophthalmopathy.

The clonotype originates from a woman aged 25 to 39 with Graves' hyperthyroidism. Sequencing was performed on blood. V gene TRBV6-1 combines with J gene TRBJ1-5; maybe TRBD1 (6 bases). The CDR3 DNA reads as TGTGCCAGCAGTTTAGGAGACAGGCAGAATCAGCCCCAGCATTTT. Translation gives CASSLGDRQNQPQHF.